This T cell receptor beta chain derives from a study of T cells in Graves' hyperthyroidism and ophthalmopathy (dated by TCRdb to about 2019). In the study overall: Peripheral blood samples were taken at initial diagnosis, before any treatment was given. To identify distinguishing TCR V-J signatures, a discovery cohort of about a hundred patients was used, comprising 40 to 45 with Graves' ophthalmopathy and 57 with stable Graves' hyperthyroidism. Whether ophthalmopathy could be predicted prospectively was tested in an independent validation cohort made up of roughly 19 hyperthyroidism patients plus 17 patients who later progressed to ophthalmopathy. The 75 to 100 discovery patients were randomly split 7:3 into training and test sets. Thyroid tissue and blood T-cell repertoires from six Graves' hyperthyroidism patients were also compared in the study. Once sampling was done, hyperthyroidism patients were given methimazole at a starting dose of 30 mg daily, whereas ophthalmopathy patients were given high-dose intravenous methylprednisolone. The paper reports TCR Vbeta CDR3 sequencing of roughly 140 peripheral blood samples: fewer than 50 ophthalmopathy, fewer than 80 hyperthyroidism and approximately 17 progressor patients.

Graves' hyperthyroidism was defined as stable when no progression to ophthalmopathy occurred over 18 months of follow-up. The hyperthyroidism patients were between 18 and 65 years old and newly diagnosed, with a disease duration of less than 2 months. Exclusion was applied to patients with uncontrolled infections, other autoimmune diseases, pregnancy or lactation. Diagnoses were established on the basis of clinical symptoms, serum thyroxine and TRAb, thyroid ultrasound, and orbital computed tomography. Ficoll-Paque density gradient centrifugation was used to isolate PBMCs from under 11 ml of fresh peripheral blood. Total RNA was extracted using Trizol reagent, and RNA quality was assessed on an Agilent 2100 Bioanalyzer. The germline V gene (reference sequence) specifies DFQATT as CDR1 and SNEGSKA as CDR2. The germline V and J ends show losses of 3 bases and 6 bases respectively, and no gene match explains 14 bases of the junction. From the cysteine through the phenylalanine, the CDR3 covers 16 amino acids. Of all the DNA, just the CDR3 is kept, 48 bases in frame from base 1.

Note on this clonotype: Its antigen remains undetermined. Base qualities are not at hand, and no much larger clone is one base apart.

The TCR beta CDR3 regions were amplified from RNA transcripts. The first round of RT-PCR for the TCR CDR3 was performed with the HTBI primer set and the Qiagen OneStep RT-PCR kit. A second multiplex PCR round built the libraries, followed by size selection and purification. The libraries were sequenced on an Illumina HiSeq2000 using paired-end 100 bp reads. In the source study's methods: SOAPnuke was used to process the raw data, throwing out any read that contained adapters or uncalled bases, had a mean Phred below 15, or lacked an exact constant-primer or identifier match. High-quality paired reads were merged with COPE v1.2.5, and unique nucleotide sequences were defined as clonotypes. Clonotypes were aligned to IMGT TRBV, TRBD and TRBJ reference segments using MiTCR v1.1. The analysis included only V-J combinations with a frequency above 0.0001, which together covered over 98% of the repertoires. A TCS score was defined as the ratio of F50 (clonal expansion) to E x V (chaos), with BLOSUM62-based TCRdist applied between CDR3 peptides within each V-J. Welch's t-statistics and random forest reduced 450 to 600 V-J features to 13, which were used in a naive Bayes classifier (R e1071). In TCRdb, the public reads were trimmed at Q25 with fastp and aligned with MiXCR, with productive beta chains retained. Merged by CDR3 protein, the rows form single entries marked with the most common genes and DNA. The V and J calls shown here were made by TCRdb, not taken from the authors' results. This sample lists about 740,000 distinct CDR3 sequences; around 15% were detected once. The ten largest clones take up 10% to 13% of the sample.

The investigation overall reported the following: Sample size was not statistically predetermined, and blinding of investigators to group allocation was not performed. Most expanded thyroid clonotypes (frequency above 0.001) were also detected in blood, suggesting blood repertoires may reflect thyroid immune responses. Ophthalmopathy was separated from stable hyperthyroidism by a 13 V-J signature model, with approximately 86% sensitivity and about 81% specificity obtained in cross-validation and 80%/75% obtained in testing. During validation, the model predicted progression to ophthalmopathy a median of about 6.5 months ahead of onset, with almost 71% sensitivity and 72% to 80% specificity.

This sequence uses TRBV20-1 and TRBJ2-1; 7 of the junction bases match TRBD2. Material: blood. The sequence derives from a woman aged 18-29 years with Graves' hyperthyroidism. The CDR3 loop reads CSARDFGGGPSNEQFF. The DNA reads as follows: TGCAGTGCTAGGGACTTTGGGGGAGGGCCTTCCAATGAGCAGTTCTTC.